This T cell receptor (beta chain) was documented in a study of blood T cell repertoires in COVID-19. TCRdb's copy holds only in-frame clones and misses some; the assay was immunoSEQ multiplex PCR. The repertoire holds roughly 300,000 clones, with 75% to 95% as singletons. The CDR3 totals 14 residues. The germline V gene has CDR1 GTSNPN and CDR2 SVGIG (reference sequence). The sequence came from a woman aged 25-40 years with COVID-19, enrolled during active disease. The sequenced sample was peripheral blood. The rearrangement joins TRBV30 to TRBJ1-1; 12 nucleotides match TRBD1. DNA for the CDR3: TGTGCATCCGGGACAGGGGGCGCGAAGACTGAAGCTTTCTTT. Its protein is CASGTGGAKTEAFF.